Presented here are 32 T cell receptor beta chains from one specimen sequenced in a study of blood T cell repertoires in COVID-19. Data came from immunoSEQ multiplex PCR; TCRdb stores just in-frame clones and leaves some out. The profile shows about 230,000 clones, around four fifths of them singletons. The sequenced sample consisted of peripheral blood. All receptors come from a woman aged 70 to 79 with active or convalescent COVID-19.

This rearrangement joins TRBV10-2 to TRBJ1-5; weak D call: TRBD1 (6 bases). The CDR3 loop spans 15 amino acids. CDR1 is WSHSY and CDR2 is SAAADI in the germline V gene. V was trimmed by 2 bases and J by 5 bases, leaving 13 bases between them. The CDR3 coding sequence is TGCGCCAGCAGTGAGAGGGGGGGGGTAGATCAGCCCCAGCATTTT. This translates into CASSERGGVDQPQHF.

This clone was counted once. The rearrangement links TRBV7-3 to TRBJ2-7; D ambiguous. Germline V lookup: CDR1 SGHTA, CDR2 FQGTGA. This CDR3 has 14 amino acids. V was pared by 1 base and J by 3 bases, with 10 bases between. The CDR3 protein is CASSLNPGYYEQYF. The CDR3 DNA reads as TGTGCCAGCAGCTTAAATCCAGGTTACTACGAGCAGTACTTC.

Here the CDR3 DNA reads TGTGCCAGCAGCTATGACATACTCGGCTACACCTTC. Protein sequence: CASSYDILGYTF. The chain has TRBV12-3 or TRBV12-4 and TRBJ1-2; D is ambiguous. The CDR3 consists of 12 residues. Trimming shortened V by 6 bases and J by 8 bases, and 13 bases separated the two germline ends.

There are a few counts of this clone. The chain couples TRBV3-1 (or the pseudogene TRBV3-2) to TRBJ2-7, with 7 nucleotides matching TRBD2. The V segment lost 3 bases and the J segment 0 bases; nucleotides outside the gene matches: 8. Germline CDR1 and CDR2: LGHDT and YNNKEL (reference sequence). The CDR3 sequence is 16 residues long. CDR3 bases: TGTGCCAGCAGCCAGCGAACCGGGACTAACTCCTACGAGCAGTACTTC. Encoded protein: CASSQRTGTNSYEQYF.

J is TRBJ1-6 and V is TRBV5-1; 7 bases fit TRBD1. The CDR3 runs 16 residues. Per germline, CDR1 SGHRS and CDR2 YFSETQ. V lost 2 bases to trimming and J lost 7 bases; unmatched junction nucleotides: 9. CDR3 residues: CASSLIPGTDNSPLHF. The CDR3 nucleotides read TGCGCCAGCAGCTTAATTCCCGGGACAGACAATTCACCCCTCCACTTT. Using reference TRBV5-1 and TRBJ1-6 for the parts outside the CDR3, the full variable domain is KAGVTQTPRYLIKTRGQQVTLSCSPISGHRSVSWYQQTPGQGLQFLFEYFSETQRNKGNFPGRFSGRQFSNSRSEMNVSTLELGDSALYLCASSLIPGTDNSPLHFGNGTRLTVT.

A single count supports this clone. The chain has TRBV4-3 and TRBJ1-2; possible D gene TRBD1, 5 bases. V was trimmed by 0 bases and J by 2 bases, leaving 13 bases between them. CDR3 size: 16 residues. Germline values: CDR1 LGHNA, CDR2 YSLEER. This CDR3 reads CASSQERQLTNYGYTF. In DNA form, the CDR3 reads TGCGCCAGCAGCCAAGAACGACAGTTGACCAACTATGGCTACACCTTC.

The chain is built from TRBV6-2 or TRBV6-3 and TRBJ1-1; D not certain. The CDR3 spans 14 residues. V was shortened by 5 bases and J by 8 bases, with 18 bases between the two germline ends. The germline gives CDR1 MNHEY, CDR2 SVGEGT. The CDR3 spells CASSRKAGRPEAFF. The CDR3 DNA reads as TGTGCCAGCAGTCGTAAGGCGGGGAGACCGGAAGCTTTCTTT.

This clone was observed a few times. CDR3 residues: CASSPMTGPYEQYF. The DNA of the CDR3 is TGTGCCAGCAGCCCCATGACAGGGCCCTACGAGCAGTACTTC. This chain uses TRBV7-2 with TRBJ2-7, with 7 bases that match TRBD1. The CDR3 totals 14 residues. V dropped 5 bases and J dropped 2; count of bases not matched to a gene: 6. Germline assignment: CDR1 SGHTA and CDR2 FQGNSA. Filled out from reference TRBV7-2 and TRBJ2-7, the complete variable domain reads GAGVSQSPSNKVTEKGKDVELRCDPISGHTALYWYRQSLGQGLEFLIYFQGNSAPDKSGLPSDRFSAERTGGSVSTLTIQRTQQEDSAVYLCASSPMTGPYEQYFGPGTRLTVT.

The chain uses TRBV4-2 and TRBJ1-2, with D possibly TRBD1 on 5 matching bases. V gave up 0 bases and J gave up 0 bases, with 8 bases separating them. CDR1 LGHNA and CDR2 YNFKEQ come from the germline V gene. This CDR3 is built from 15 residues. CDR3 residues: CASSQEDNANYGYTF. The CDR3 region has the DNA TGTGCCAGCAGCCAAGAGGACAACGCTAACTATGGCTACACCTTC.

The rearrangement links TRBV6-5 to TRBJ1-1; D uncertain. Trimming shortened V by 5 bases and J by 0 bases, and 7 bases separated the two germline ends. The CDR3 totals 13 residues. The V gene's germline CDR1 is MNHEY and CDR2 SVGAGI. CDR3 loop: CASSRAMNTEAFF. The CDR3 DNA is TGTGCCAGCAGTCGTGCTATGAACACTGAAGCTTTCTTT.

The chain has TRBV7-6 and TRBJ1-2; 10 nucleotides match TRBD1. This CDR3 has 15 residues. V shed 5 bases, J shed 7 bases, and the junction held 10 bases outside the gene matches. Germline assignment: CDR1 SGHVS and CDR2 FNYEAQ. The CDR3 region is CASSPYRDRGVGYTF. The CDR3 nucleotides are TGTGCCAGCAGCCCTTATCGGGACAGGGGTGTTGGCTACACCTTC.

The V call is TRBV7-9, the J call TRBJ2-7, with TRBD2 matching over 8 bases. The trim removed 5 bases at V and 0 bases at J, leaving 12 bases unmatched. The CDR3 is made up of 17 amino acids. Germline V lookup: CDR1 SEHNR, CDR2 FQNEAQ (reference sequence). CDR3 DNA: TGTGCCAGCAGCCCCTGGGCACTAGCGGCGAGCTCCTACGAGCAGTACTTC. Translating it yields CASSPWALAASSYEQYF.

The genes are TRBV6-1 and TRBJ2-7, with a possible D match to TRBD2 (7 bases). Germline V gene sequence: CDR1 MNHNS, CDR2 SASEGT. Trimming removed 3 bases from V and 2 bases from J, with 11 bases in between. The CDR3 covers 14 residues. The CDR3 loop is CASSDAGAAYEQYF. CDR3 bases: TGTGCCAGCAGTGACGCGGGGGCCGCCTACGAGCAGTACTTC.

For the CDR3, the DNA is TGCGCCAGCGGTAGCGGGGCGACCACAGATACGCAGTATTTT. Its translation: CASGSGATTDTQYF. This chain joins TRBV5-1 and TRBJ2-3, with 8 bases lining up with TRBD2. The V and J ends lost 7 bases and 2 bases, in that order; junction bases with no gene match: 6. Germline V gives CDR1 SGHRS, CDR2 YFSETQ. This CDR3 contains 14 residues.

CDR3 amino acids: CASSLMRGGETQYF. The DNA for the CDR3 is TGTGCCAGCAGCTTAATGAGGGGGGGAGAGACCCAGTACTTC. The V and J genes are TRBV7-8 and TRBJ2-5, with a weak D call TRBD2 (7 bases). Trimming cost V 2 bases and J 4 bases, with 11 bases left between them. Per germline, CDR1 SGHVS and CDR2 FQNEAQ. This CDR3 spans 14 amino acids.

The CDR3 here is CASSLIPPAGGAGELFF. As DNA, the CDR3 is TGTGCCAGCAGCTTGATCCCCCCGGCGGGAGGGGCCGGGGAGCTGTTTTTT. This chain connects TRBV5-5 to TRBJ2-2; 9 nucleotides agree with TRBD2. V lost 1 base, J lost 6 bases, and 10 bases stayed unmatched. The CDR3 is 17 amino acids. Germline CDR1 reads SGHKS; CDR2 reads YYEKEE (reference sequence).

The chain is built from TRBV7-9 and TRBJ1-4, with 10 positions matching TRBD1. The CDR3 is made up of 14 amino acids. The germline V gene encodes CDR1 SEHNR and CDR2 FQNEAQ (reference sequence). V shed 6 bases, J shed 8 bases, and the junction held 6 bases outside the gene matches. The CDR3 spells CASSPGTGEEKLFF. CDR3 bases: TGTGCCAGCAGTCCCGGGACAGGGGAGGAAAAACTGTTTTTT.

The rearrangement uses TRBV19 and TRBJ2-5; D ambiguous. Trimming left V 7 bases short and J 4 bases short, with 7 bases between. The CDR3 is 11 residues long. Germline CDR1 is LNHDA and CDR2 is SQIVND (reference sequence). CDR3 in DNA: TGTGCCAGTACCAATAGAGAGACCCAGTACTTC. It yields the protein CASTNRETQYF.

The chain carries TRBV7-7 and TRBJ2-3; TRBD2 aligns across 7 bases. The V segment lost 5 bases and the J segment 0 bases; nucleotides outside the gene matches: 8. There are 16 residues in the CDR3. CDR1 and CDR2 (germline): SSHAT, FNYEAQ (reference sequence). CDR3 coding DNA: TGTGCCAGCAGCCCGAGACTAGCCTCTAGCACAGATACGCAGTATTTT. Residues: CASSPRLASSTDTQYF.

This sequence joins TRBV9 and TRBJ1-2; D perhaps matches TRBD1 (6 bases). This CDR3 comprises 14 residues. CDR1 and CDR2 (germline): SGDLS, YYNGEE. V was clipped by 5 bases and J by 8 bases, with 19 bases between them. CDR3 sequence (DNA): TGTGCCAGCAGGGCCCATCCGGGGGGGCGCGGCTACACCTTC. Amino acid sequence: CASRAHPGGRGYTF.

The chain carries TRBV28 and TRBJ1-1; maybe TRBD1 (5 bases). Germline CDR1 is MDHEN and CDR2 is SYDVKM. CDR3 length: 13 residues. V was pared by 1 base and J by 11 bases, with 14 bases between. The CDR3 region has the DNA TGTGCCAGCAGTTTATCCGTTGGGGGAGGGGCTTTCTTT. This codes for CASSLSVGGGAFF.

This clone was seen a single time. The rearrangement links TRBV10-3 to TRBJ2-5, with D possibly being TRBD1 (6 bases). With 3 bases removed from V and 1 base from J, the gap between germline ends came to 12 bases. Germline CDR1 reads ENHRY; CDR2 reads SYGVKD. The CDR3 consists of 15 residues. As DNA, the CDR3 is TGTGCCATCAGTGATACTCGGGACACCCAAGAGACCCAGTACTTC. Its translation: CAISDTRDTQETQYF.

The V call is TRBV6-6, the J call TRBJ2-1, with 8 nucleotides matching TRBD1. This CDR3 spans 15 amino acids. Germline CDR1 MNHNY, CDR2 SVGAGI (reference sequence). V lost 2 bases and J lost 6; bases outside the gene matches: 6. DNA of the CDR3: TGTGCCAGCAGTTACCTAGACAGGGGAGGCAATGAGCAGTTCTTC. Encoded protein: CASSYLDRGGNEQFF.

This clone was observed a handful of times. The chain combines TRBV27 with TRBJ2-2; TRBD1 is a possible D gene (6 bases). Germline-derived CDR1 and CDR2 are MNHEY and SMNVEV (reference sequence). Trimming removed 8 bases from V and 8 bases from J, with 21 bases in between. The length of the CDR3 is 15 residues. In DNA form, the CDR3 reads TGTGCCAGCCAGCTAGCCAGGGGAGTACGGGGGGAGCTGTTTTTT. Protein product: CASQLARGVRGELFF.

The CDR3 reads CASSSPGQTKDTQYF. DNA for the CDR3: TGTGCCAGCAGCTCCCCGGGACAGACTAAAGATACGCAGTATTTT. V is TRBV7-9 and J is TRBJ2-3; 7 nucleotides align to TRBD1. The trim removed 4 bases at V and 5 bases at J, leaving 9 bases unmatched. The length of the CDR3 is 15 residues. Germline CDR1 SEHNR, CDR2 FQNEAQ (reference sequence). Full variable domain (remainder filled in from reference TRBV7-9 and TRBJ2-3): DTGVSQNPRHKITKRGQNVTFRCDPISEHNRLYWYRQTLGQGPEFLTYFQNEAQLEKSRLLSDRFSAERPKGSFSTLEIQRTEQGDSAMYLCASSSPGQTKDTQYFGPGTRLTVL.

This clone was observed a few times. J is TRBJ1-1 and V is TRBV5-1, with D perhaps TRBD1 (6 bases). CDR3 length: 17 amino acids. V was pared by 0 bases and J by 1 base, with 16 bases between. The germline V gene encodes CDR1 SGHRS and CDR2 YFSETQ. CDR3 protein: CASSLGTGGLPNTEAFF. CDR3 in DNA: TGCGCCAGCAGCTTGGGTACTGGGGGCTTGCCGAACACTGAAGCTTTCTTT.

The V gene is TRBV5-6, the J gene TRBJ1-3; D unresolved. The CDR3 contains 15 residues. Germline CDR1 SGHDT, CDR2 YYEEEE. The germline V and J ends were trimmed by 2 bases and 4 bases, with 13 bases remaining between them. The CDR3 nucleotides are TGTGCCAGCAGCTTCGCGGGGAGCCTCGGAAACACCATATATTTT. Translating gives CASSFAGSLGNTIYF.

This clone was counted only a few times. The gene calls are TRBV7-6 and TRBJ2-2; TRBD2 matches 7 bases. The length of the CDR3 is 15 residues. Germline CDR1 SGHVS, CDR2 FNYEAQ. The junction had 11 bases not matched to a gene; V was cut back by 5 bases and J by 8 bases. The CDR3 reads CASSIVRGERGELFF. The CDR3 DNA is TGTGCCAGCAGCATAGTTCGGGGGGAGAGAGGGGAGCTGTTTTTT.

The V call is TRBV6-2 or TRBV6-3, the J call TRBJ1-2, with 9 bases matching TRBD1. J was trimmed by 5 bases and V by 5 bases; bases with no gene match: 6. The V gene's germline CDR1 is MNHEY and CDR2 SVGEGT. The CDR3 is 14 amino acids. The CDR3 DNA follows: TGTGCCAGCAGTACTAAGGGACAGGGATATGGCTACACCTTC. Amino acids: CASSTKGQGYGYTF.

The chain uses TRBV5-4 and TRBJ2-1, with 9 bases matching TRBD2. V lost 4 bases to trimming and J lost 8 bases; unmatched junction nucleotides: 10. Per germline, CDR1 SGHNT and CDR2 YYREEE (reference sequence). CDR3 length: 15 amino acids. The CDR3 spells CASSALAGVVDEQFF. CDR3 sequence (DNA): TGTGCCAGCAGCGCCTTAGCGGGAGTGGTCGATGAGCAGTTCTTC. Supplemented by reference TRBV5-4 and TRBJ2-1, the full variable domain reads ETGVTQSPTHLIKTRGQQVTLRCSSQSGHNTVSWYQQALGQGPQFIFQYYREEENGRGNFPPRFSGLQFPNYSSELNVNALELDDSALYLCASSALAGVVDEQFFGPGTRLTVL.

The table lists this clone with many counts. This sequence joins TRBV11-2 and TRBJ1-3; 7 bases match TRBD1. This CDR3 has 18 amino acids. From germline, CDR1 is SGHAT and CDR2 FQNNGV. Trimming cost V 1 base and J 2 bases; bases outside gene matches: 11. In nucleotides, the CDR3 is TGTGCCAGCAGCTTAGGGGGACAGAGTCCTGTGGCTGGAAACACCATATATTTT. Translation gives CASSLGGQSPVAGNTIYF.

This chain connects TRBV20-1 to TRBJ2-7; 8 nucleotides match TRBD1. This CDR3 has 14 residues. Germline assignment: CDR1 DFQATT and CDR2 SNEGSKA (reference sequence). V lost 3 bases, J lost 5 bases, and 9 bases stayed unmatched. CDR3 region: CSASPGQGKNEQYF. CDR3 nucleotide sequence: TGCAGTGCTAGTCCTGGACAGGGAAAAAACGAGCAGTACTTC.